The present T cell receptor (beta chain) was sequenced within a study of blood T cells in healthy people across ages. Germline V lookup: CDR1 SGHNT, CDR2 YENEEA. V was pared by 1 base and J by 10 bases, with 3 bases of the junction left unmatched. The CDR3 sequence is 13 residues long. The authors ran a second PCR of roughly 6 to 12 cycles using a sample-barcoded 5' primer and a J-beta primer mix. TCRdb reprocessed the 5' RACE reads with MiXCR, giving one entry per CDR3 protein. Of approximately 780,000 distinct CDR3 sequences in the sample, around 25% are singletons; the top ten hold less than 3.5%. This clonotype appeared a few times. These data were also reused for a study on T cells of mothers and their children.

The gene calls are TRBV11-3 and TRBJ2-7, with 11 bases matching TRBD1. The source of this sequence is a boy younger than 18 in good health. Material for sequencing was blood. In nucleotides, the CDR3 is TGTGCCAGCAGCTTAGGGACAGGGGGCGCTCAGTACTTC. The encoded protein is CASSLGTGGAQYF.